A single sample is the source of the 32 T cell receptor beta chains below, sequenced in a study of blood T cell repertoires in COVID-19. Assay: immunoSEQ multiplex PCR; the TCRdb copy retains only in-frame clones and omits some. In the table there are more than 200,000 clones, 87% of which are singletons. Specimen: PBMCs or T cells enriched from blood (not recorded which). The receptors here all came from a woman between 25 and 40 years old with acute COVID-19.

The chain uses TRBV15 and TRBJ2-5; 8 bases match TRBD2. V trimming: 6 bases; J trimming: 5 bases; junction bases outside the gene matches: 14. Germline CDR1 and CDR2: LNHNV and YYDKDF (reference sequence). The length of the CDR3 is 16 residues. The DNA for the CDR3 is TGTGCCACCAGAGCGGGGGCCAGCGGGAGCTCCGAGACCCAGTACTTC. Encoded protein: CATRAGASGSSETQYF.

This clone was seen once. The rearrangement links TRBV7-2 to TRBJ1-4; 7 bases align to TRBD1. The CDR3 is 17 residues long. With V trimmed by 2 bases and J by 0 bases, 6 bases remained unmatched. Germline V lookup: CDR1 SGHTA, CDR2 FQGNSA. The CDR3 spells CASSLPTGVATNEKLFF. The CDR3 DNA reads TGTGCCAGCAGCTTACCTACAGGGGTTGCAACTAATGAAAAACTGTTTTTT. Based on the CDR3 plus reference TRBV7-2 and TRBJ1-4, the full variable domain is GAGVSQSPSNKVTEKGKDVELRCDPISGHTALYWYRQSLGQGLEFLIYFQGNSAPDKSGLPSDRFSAERTGGSVSTLTIQRTQQEDSAVYLCASSLPTGVATNEKLFFGSGTQLSVL.

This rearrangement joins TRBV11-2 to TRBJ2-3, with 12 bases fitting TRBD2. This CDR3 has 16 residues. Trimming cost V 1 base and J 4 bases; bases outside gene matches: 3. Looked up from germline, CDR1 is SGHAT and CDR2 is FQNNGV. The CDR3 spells CASSLGTSGVADTQYF. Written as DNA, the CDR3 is TGTGCCAGCAGCTTAGGGACTAGCGGGGTGGCAGATACGCAGTATTTT.

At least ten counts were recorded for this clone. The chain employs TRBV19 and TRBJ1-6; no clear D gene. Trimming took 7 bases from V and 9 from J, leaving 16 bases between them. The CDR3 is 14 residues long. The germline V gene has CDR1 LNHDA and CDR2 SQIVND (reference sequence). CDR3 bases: TGTGCCAGTAATCCGAGTCAGGCTGGTTCACCCCTCCACTTT. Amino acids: CASNPSQAGSPLHF.

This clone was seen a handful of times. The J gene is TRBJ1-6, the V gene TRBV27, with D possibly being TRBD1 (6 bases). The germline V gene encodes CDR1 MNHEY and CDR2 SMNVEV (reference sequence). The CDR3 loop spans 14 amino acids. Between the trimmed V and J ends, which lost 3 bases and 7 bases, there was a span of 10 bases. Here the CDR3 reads CASSFPGVNSPLHF. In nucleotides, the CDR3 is TGTGCCAGCAGTTTTCCAGGGGTGAATTCACCCCTCCACTTT.

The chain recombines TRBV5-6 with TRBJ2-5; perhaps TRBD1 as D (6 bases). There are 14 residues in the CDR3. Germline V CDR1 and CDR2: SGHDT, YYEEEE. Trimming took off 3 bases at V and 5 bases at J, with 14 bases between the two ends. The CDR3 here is CASSWPNRDETQYF. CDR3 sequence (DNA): TGTGCCAGCAGCTGGCCTAACAGGGACGAGACCCAGTACTTC.

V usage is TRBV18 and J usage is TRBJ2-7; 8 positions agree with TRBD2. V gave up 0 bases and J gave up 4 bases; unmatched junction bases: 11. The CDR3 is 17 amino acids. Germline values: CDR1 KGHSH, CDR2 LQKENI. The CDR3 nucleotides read TGTGCCAGCTCACCACCGAAAGGGAGCGGGAGTAAGTACGAGCAGTACTTC. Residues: CASSPPKGSGSKYEQYF.

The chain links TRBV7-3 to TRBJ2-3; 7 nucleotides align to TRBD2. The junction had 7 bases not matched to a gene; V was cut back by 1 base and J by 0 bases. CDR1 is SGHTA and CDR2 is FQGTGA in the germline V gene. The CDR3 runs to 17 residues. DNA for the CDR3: TGTGCCAGCAGCTTAAGCAGGCTAGCGGATAGCACAGATACGCAGTATTTT. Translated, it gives CASSLSRLADSTDTQYF.

The CDR3 loop reads CASSLASGAYGYTF. CDR3 DNA: TGCGCCAGCAGCTTGGCTTCAGGGGCCTATGGCTACACCTTC. V usage is TRBV5-1 and J usage is TRBJ1-2; TRBD1 is a possible D gene (6 bases). The CDR3 is made up of 14 amino acids. Germline loops: CDR1 SGHRS, CDR2 YFSETQ. The V and J ends lost 0 bases and 4 bases respectively, with 10 bases between them.

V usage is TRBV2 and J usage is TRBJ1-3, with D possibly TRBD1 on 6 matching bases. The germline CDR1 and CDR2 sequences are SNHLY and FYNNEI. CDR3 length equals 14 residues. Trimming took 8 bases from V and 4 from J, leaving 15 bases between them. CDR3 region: CASGSQGPGNTIYF. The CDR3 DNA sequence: TGTGCCAGCGGCAGTCAGGGGCCAGGAAACACCATATATTTT.

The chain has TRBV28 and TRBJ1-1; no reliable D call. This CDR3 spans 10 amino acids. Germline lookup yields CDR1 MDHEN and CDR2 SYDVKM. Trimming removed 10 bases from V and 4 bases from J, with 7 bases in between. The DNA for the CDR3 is TGTGCCACCTCCCCCACTGAAGCTTTCTTT. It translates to CATSPTEAFF.

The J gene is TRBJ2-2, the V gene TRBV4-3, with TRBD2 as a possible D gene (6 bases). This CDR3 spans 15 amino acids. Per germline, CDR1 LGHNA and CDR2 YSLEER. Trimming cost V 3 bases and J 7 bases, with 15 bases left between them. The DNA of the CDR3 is TGCGCCAGCAGCCAGTCTAGCGAAGGTATCGGGGAGCTGTTTTTT. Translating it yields CASSQSSEGIGELFF.

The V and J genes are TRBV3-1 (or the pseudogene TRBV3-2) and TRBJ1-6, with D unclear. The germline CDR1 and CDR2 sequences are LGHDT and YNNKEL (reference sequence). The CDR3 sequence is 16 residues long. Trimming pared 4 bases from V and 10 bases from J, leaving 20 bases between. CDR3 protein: CASSPKPTSGSSPLHF. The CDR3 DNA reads TGTGCCAGCAGCCCCAAGCCGACATCGGGGAGCTCACCCCTCCACTTT.

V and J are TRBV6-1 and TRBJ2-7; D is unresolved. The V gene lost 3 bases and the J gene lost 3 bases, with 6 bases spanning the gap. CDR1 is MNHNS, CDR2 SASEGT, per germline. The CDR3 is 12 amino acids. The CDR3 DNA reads TGTGCCAGCAGTGATGGAGTCTACGAGCAGTACTTC. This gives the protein CASSDGVYEQYF.

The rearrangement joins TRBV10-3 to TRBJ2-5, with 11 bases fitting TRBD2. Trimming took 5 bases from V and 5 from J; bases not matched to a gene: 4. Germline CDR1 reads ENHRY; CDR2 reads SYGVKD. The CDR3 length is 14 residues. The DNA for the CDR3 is TGTGCCATCAGTAAGACTAGCGGGGAGGAGACCCAGTACTTC. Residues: CAISKTSGEETQYF.

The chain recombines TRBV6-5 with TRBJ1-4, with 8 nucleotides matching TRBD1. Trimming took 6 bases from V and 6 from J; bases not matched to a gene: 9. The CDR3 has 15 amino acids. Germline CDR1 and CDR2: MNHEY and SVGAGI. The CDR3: CASRARTGFYEKLFF. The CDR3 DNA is TGTGCCAGCAGGGCCCGGACAGGGTTCTATGAAAAACTGTTTTTT.

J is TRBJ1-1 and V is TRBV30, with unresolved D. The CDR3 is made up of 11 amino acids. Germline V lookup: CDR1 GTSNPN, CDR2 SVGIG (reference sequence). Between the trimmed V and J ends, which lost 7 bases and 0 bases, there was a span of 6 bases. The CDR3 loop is CASSLNTEAFF. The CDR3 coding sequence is TGTGCCTCCTCCCTGAACACTGAAGCTTTCTTT.

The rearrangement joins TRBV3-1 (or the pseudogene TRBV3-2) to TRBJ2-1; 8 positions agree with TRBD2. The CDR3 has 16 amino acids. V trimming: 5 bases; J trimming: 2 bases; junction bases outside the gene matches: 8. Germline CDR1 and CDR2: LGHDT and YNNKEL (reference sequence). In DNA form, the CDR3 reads TGTGCCAGCAGCACATTCGGGGGGGCCGCCTACAATGAGCAGTTCTTC. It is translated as CASSTFGGAAYNEQFF.

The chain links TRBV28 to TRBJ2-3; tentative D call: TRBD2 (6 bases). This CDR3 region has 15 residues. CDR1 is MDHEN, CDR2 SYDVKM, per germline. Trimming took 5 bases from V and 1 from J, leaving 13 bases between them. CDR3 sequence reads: CASSRPGGGTDTQYF. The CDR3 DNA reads TGTGCCAGCAGTCGACCGGGCGGGGGCACAGATACGCAGTATTTT. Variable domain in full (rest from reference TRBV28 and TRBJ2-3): DVKVTQSSRYLVKRTGEKVFLECVQDMDHENMFWYRQDPGLGLRLIYFSYDVKMKEKGDIPEGYSVSREKKERFSLILESASTNQTSMYLCASSRPGGGTDTQYFGPGTRLTVL.

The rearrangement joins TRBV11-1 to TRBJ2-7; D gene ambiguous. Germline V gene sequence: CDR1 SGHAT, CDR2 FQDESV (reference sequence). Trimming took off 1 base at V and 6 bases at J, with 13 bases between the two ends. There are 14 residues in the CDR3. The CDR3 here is CASSLVPASSEQYF. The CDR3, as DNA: TGTGCCAGCAGCTTAGTCCCCGCTAGTTCCGAGCAGTACTTC.

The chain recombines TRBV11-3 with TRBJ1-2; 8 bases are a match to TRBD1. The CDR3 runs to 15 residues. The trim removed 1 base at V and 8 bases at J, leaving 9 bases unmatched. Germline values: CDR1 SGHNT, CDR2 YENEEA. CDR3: CASSLVSRQGKGYTF. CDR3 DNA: TGTGCCAGCAGCTTAGTATCCCGACAGGGGAAAGGCTACACCTTC.

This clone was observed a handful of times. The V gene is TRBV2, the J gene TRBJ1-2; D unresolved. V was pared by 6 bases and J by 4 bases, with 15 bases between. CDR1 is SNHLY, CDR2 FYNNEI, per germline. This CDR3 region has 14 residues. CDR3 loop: CASSELNSLYGYTF. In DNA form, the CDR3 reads TGTGCCAGCAGCGAGCTCAACAGCCTCTATGGCTACACCTTC.

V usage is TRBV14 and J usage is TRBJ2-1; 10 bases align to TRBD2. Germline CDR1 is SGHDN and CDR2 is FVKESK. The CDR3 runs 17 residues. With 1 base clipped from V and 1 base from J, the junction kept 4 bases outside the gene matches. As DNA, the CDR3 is TGTGCCAGCAGCCAAGGTACTAGCGGGGTTTCCTACAATGAGCAGTTCTTC. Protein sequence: CASSQGTSGVSYNEQFF.

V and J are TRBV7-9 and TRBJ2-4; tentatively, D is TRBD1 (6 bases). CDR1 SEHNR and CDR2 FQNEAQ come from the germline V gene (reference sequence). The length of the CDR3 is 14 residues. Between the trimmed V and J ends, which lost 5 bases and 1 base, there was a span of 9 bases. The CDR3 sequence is CASSPQGAKNIQYF. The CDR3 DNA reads TGTGCCAGCAGCCCCCAGGGGGCCAAAAACATTCAGTACTTC.

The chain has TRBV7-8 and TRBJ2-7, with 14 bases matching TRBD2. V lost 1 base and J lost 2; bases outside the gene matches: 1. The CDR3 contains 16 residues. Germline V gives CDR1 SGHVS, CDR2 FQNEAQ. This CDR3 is CASSLGTSGGTYEQYF. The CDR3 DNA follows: TGTGCCAGCAGCTTAGGGACTAGCGGGGGGACCTACGAGCAGTACTTC.

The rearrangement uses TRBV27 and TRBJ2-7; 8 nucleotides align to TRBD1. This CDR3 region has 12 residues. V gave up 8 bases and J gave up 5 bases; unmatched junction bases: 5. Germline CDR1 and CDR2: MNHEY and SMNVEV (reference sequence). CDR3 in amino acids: CASGRQGNEQYF. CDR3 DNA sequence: TGTGCCAGCGGTAGACAGGGGAACGAGCAGTACTTC.

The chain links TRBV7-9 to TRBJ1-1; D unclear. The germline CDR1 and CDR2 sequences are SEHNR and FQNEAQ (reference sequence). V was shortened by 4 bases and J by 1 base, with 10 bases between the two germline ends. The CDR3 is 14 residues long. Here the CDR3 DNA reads TGTGCCAGCAGCTACCCGACTGAGAACACTGAAGCTTTCTTT. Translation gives CASSYPTENTEAFF. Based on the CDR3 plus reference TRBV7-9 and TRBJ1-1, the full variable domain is DTGVSQNPRHKITKRGQNVTFRCDPISEHNRLYWYRQTLGQGPEFLTYFQNEAQLEKSRLLSDRFSAERPKGSFSTLEIQRTEQGDSAMYLCASSYPTENTEAFFGQGTRLTVV.

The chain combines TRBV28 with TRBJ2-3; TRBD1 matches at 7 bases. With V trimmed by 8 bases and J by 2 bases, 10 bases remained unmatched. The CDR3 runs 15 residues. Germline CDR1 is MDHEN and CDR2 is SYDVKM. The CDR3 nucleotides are TGTGCCAGCTACATTCCGGGGACAGACACAGATACGCAGTATTTT. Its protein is CASYIPGTDTDTQYF.

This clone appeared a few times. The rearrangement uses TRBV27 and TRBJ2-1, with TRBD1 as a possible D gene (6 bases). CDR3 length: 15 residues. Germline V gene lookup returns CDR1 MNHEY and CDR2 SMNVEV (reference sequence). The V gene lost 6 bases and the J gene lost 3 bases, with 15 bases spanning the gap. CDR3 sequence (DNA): TGTGCCAGCAGAGTACAGGGTGGGTTCTACAATGAGCAGTTCTTC. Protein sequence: CASRVQGGFYNEQFF.

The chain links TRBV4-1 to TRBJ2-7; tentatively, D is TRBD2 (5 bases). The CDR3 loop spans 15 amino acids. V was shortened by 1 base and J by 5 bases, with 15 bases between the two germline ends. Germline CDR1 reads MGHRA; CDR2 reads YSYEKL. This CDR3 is CASSQGVISDDEQYF. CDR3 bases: TGCGCCAGCAGCCAAGGGGTAATTAGCGACGACGAGCAGTACTTC.

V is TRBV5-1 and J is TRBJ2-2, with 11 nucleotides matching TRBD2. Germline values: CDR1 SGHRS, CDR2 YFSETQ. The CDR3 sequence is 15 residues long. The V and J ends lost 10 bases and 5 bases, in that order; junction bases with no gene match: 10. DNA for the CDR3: TGCGCCTCGAAATCCGGGACTAGCGGTACCGGGGAGCTGTTTTTT. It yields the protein CASKSGTSGTGELFF.

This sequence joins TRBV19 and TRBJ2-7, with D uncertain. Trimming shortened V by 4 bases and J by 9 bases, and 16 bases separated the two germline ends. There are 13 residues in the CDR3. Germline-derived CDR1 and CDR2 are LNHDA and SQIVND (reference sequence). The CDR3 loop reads CASSSRAALGQYF. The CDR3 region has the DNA TGTGCCAGTAGTAGTCGTGCAGCGCTTGGGCAGTACTTC.